These 11 T cell receptor beta chains share one sample of origin, sequenced in a study of identical twins. TCRdb redid the calling of the 5' RACE reads with MiXCR, one entry per CDR3 protein. The table records 520,000 or so distinct CDR3 sequences, about 20% of them present only once. These data also featured in a second study, about T cells expressing NK-cell markers.

The sample was CD4+ T cells sorted from blood. The receptors originated from a woman between 18 and 30 years old in good health.

This clonotype was counted only a few times. This sequence joins TRBV6-1 and TRBJ2-5; D may be TRBD1 (5 bases). The CDR3 is made up of 12 amino acids. V lost 4 bases, J lost 9 bases, and 12 bases lay in between. Germline V gene data show CDR1 as MNHNS and CDR2 as SASEGT. CDR3 sequence reads: CASSGGLPSQYF. The CDR3 DNA reads as TGTGCCAGCAGTGGGGGCCTCCCGTCCCAGTACTTC.

The V call is TRBV7-6, the J call TRBJ2-5, with a tentative D call TRBD2 (6 bases). CDR3 length: 13 amino acids. Germline CDR1 SGHVS, CDR2 FNYEAQ. V lost 4 bases to trimming and J lost 4 bases, with 10 bases between them. The CDR3 nucleotides are TGTGCCAGCAGCTCCTGGAGGGGAGAGACCCAGTACTTC. Amino acids: CASSSWRGETQYF.

V and J are TRBV12-5 and TRBJ2-5; 9 bases match TRBD2. The CDR3 is 13 residues long. The V and J ends lost 6 bases and 4 bases, in that order; junction bases with no gene match: 3. CDR1 is LGHNT, CDR2 FRNRAP, per germline. The CDR3 spells CASGLSGGETQYF. CDR3 nucleotides: TGTGCTAGTGGACTTAGCGGGGGAGAGACCCAGTACTTC.

V gene TRBV6-5 combines with J gene TRBJ1-1; D gene unclear. Germline CDR1 MNHEY, CDR2 SVGAGI. With 2 bases removed from V and 3 bases from J, the gap between germline ends came to 7 bases. The CDR3 is 13 amino acids. Written as DNA, the CDR3 is TGTGCCAGCAGTTACGAAGTGGACACTGAAGCTTTCTTT. As protein: CASSYEVDTEAFF.

The chain combines TRBV7-2 with TRBJ1-1, with 7 bases that match TRBD1. Trimming removed 5 bases from V and 0 bases from J; junction bases left unmatched: 6. The CDR3 length is 15 residues. Germline V gene sequence: CDR1 SGHTA, CDR2 FQGNSA. The CDR3 here is CASSPHRGMNTEAFF. The CDR3 DNA follows: TGTGCCAGCAGCCCACACAGGGGAATGAACACTGAAGCTTTCTTT. Full variable domain (remainder filled in from reference TRBV7-2 and TRBJ1-1): GAGVSQSPSNKVTEKGKDVELRCDPISGHTALYWYRQSLGQGLEFLIYFQGNSAPDKSGLPSDRFSAERTGGSVSTLTIQRTQQEDSAVYLCASSPHRGMNTEAFFGQGTRLTVV.

CDR3 in amino acids: CSCLGWETQYF. CDR3 nucleotide sequence: TGCAGTTGTCTGGGCTGGGAAACCCAGTACTTC. The V and J genes are TRBV20-1 and TRBJ2-5; no reliable D call. CDR3 length: 11 residues. The V and J ends lost 8 bases and 8 bases respectively, with 15 bases between them. CDR1 and CDR2 (germline): DFQATT, SNEGSKA (reference sequence).

This clonotype occurred a few times. The chain links TRBV10-3 to TRBJ1-6; a weak D match, TRBD1 (6 bases). With 0 bases removed from V and 7 bases from J, the gap between germline ends came to 10 bases. The germline V gene encodes CDR1 ENHRY and CDR2 SYGVKD. The length of the CDR3 is 15 residues. Here the CDR3 DNA reads TGTGCCATCAGTGAGTCTGGGGGCCCGAATTCACCCCTCCACTTT. Amino acids: CAISESGGPNSPLHF.

This clonotype occurred a few times. The V gene is TRBV3-1, the J gene TRBJ2-7, with unresolved D. Per germline, CDR1 LGHDT and CDR2 YNNKEL (reference sequence). Trimming removed 3 bases from V and 6 bases from J, with 9 bases in between. The CDR3 length is 12 residues. CDR3 residues: CASSQVRGEQYF. The CDR3 bases are TGTGCCAGCAGCCAGGTTCGCGGCGAGCAGTACTTC.

The chain has TRBV6-1 and TRBJ2-1; a possible D gene is TRBD2 (5 bases). The CDR3 extends over 14 amino acids. Trimming left V 5 bases short and J 12 bases short, with 20 bases between. Looked up from germline, CDR1 is MNHNS and CDR2 is SASEGT. DNA of the CDR3: TGTGCCAGCAGTAAGATCTTAGGACCCCGGGGGCAGTTCTTC. This encodes CASSKILGPRGQFF.

This rearrangement joins TRBV20-1 to TRBJ2-7, with 12 bases fitting TRBD2. The germline gives CDR1 DFQATT, CDR2 SNEGSKA (reference sequence). The CDR3 loop spans 14 amino acids. V was clipped by 8 bases and J by 4 bases; unmatched bases: 9. CDR3 amino acids: CSSPTSGREYEQYF. The CDR3 DNA is TGCAGTTCTCCGACTAGCGGGAGAGAATACGAGCAGTACTTC.

The table lists this clonotype with a few counts. This sequence joins TRBV7-2 and TRBJ2-7, with TRBD2 matching over 10 bases. The CDR3 length is 14 residues. Per the germline V gene, CDR1 is SGHTA and CDR2 is FQGNSA. V lost 4 bases to trimming and J lost 3 bases; unmatched junction nucleotides: 3. CDR3 loop: CASSSSSGGYEQYF. The CDR3 DNA reads as TGTGCCAGCAGCTCGTCTAGCGGGGGCTACGAGCAGTACTTC.